This T cell receptor beta chain was obtained from a study of graft-versus-host responses after intestinal transplantation. Remarks on this clone: Antigen unknown.

The protocol was immunoSEQ multiplex PCR, while the TCRdb copy is restricted to in-frame clones and leaves out a portion. The sample lists 96,000 or so clones; approximately 90% were seen once. This CDR3 region has 12 residues. Germline values: CDR1 SGDLS, CDR2 YYNGEE. Trimming stripped 6 bases from V and 3 bases from J, with 6 bases between. Specimen: unstimulated CD4+ T cells sorted from spleen or lymph node cells, collected before intestinal transplant. This TCR was recovered from a human donor who received an intestinal transplant. The chain carries TRBV9 and TRBJ2-2, with D possibly being TRBD1 (6 bases). CDR3 loop: CASNRDTGELFF. DNA for the CDR3: TGTGCCAGCAACAGGGACACCGGGGAGCTGTTTTTT. The full variable domain, its missing parts supplied by reference TRBV9 and TRBJ2-2, is DSGVTQTPKHLITATGQRVTLRCSPRSGDLSVYWYQQSLDQGLQFLIQYYNGEERAKGNILERFSAQQFPDLHSELNLSSLELGDSALYFCASNRDTGELFFGEGSRLTVL.